The 31 T cell receptor beta chains presented below share a single source sample, sequenced in a study of T cell responses to AZD1222 COVID-19 vaccine. This table comes from immunoSEQ multiplex PCR, and its TCRdb copy is limited to in-frame clones, with some not included. The profile shows about 100,000 clones, about 86% of them singletons. The source was peripheral blood, collected on day 0 of AZD1222 vaccination. These TCRs come from an adult in good health.

V gene TRBV7-9 combines with J gene TRBJ2-3; D perhaps matches TRBD1 (7 bases). Deletions cut 1 base from V and 1 base from J, with 15 bases between. Germline CDR1 and CDR2: SEHNR and FQNEAQ (reference sequence). The CDR3 is made up of 17 amino acids. The CDR3 reads CASSLGGRDRRTDTQYF. In DNA form, the CDR3 reads TGTGCCAGCAGCTTAGGTGGGCGGGACAGACGCACAGATACGCAGTATTTT.

The chain uses TRBV10-3 and TRBJ1-1; 8 nucleotides line up with TRBD1. The CDR3 spans 15 residues. CDR1 and CDR2 (germline): ENHRY, SYGVKD. Trimming took 5 bases from V and 0 from J; bases not matched to a gene: 5. The CDR3 reads CAISQQGGLNTEAFF. In DNA form, the CDR3 reads TGTGCCATCAGTCAACAGGGGGGATTGAACACTGAAGCTTTCTTT.

The chain has TRBV28 and TRBJ1-2, with D perhaps matching TRBD1 (5 bases). Trimming left V 4 bases short and J 6 bases short, with 9 bases between. The CDR3 consists of 12 residues. In germline, CDR1 is MDHEN, CDR2 SYDVKM. The CDR3 DNA reads as TGTGCCAGCAGTTGGGGGAAAGATGGCTACACCTTC. This sequence encodes CASSWGKDGYTF.

V gene TRBV6-5 combines with J gene TRBJ1-3; D gene ambiguous. V dropped 4 bases and J dropped 4 bases, with 8 bases sitting between them. The CDR3 is 13 amino acids. Per the germline V gene, CDR1 is MNHEY and CDR2 is SVGAGI. The DNA for the CDR3 is TGTGCCAGCAGTTCCGTTCTGGGAAACACCATATATTTT. This sequence encodes CASSSVLGNTIYF.

The chain links TRBV3-1 (or the pseudogene TRBV3-2) to TRBJ1-1; no firm D call. Germline CDR1 reads LGHDT; CDR2 reads YNNKEL (reference sequence). Trimming removed 4 bases from V and 4 bases from J, with 13 bases in between. This CDR3 has 14 residues. This chain's CDR3 is CASSPVPAPTEAFF. CDR3 nucleotide sequence: TGTGCCAGCAGCCCGGTCCCTGCTCCCACTGAAGCTTTCTTT.

The chain is built from TRBV18 and TRBJ1-2; TRBD1 is a possible D gene (5 bases). This CDR3 is 15 amino acids long. The germline gives CDR1 KGHSH, CDR2 LQKENI. Deletions cut 3 bases from V and 0 bases from J, with 11 bases between. CDR3 DNA: TGTGCCAGCTCACCTTTTCAGGGCGCTAACTATGGCTACACCTTC. This codes for CASSPFQGANYGYTF.

The chain couples TRBV21-1 to TRBJ1-4. TRBV21-1 is marked as a pseudogene. The CDR3 length is 15 residues. In DNA form, the CDR3 reads TGTGCCAGCAGCAAAGAATGGGAGGAAAGTGAAAAACTGTTTTTT. This gives the protein CASSKEWEESEKLFF.

The chain recombines TRBV25-1 with TRBJ1-2; D might be TRBD1 (5 bases). Germline lookup yields CDR1 MGHDK and CDR2 SYGVNS. V lost 7 bases and J 4 bases, leaving 16 bases between the germline ends. This CDR3 comprises 14 residues. CDR3 sequence reads: CASTSTGRTYGYTF. The CDR3 coding sequence is TGTGCCAGCACTTCAACAGGCCGGACCTATGGCTACACCTTC.

Comment on this clone: At one end, the junction sequence differs from germline, possibly due to a read error. This rearrangement joins TRBV7-2 to TRBJ1-6, with D unresolved. CDR3 size: 15 residues. Germline V gives CDR1 SGHTA, CDR2 FQGNSA. The CDR3 is CASSVARSYNSPLHF. The CDR3 nucleotides are TGTGCCAGCAGCGTAGCAAGGAGTTATAATTCACCCCTCCACTTT.

The gene calls are TRBV6-5 and TRBJ1-4; 7 bases match TRBD1. V shed 8 bases and J 6 bases; nucleotides not matched to a gene: 12. The CDR3 runs 15 residues. In germline, CDR1 is MNHEY, CDR2 SVGAGI. The CDR3 coding sequence is TGTGCCAGCCATTTCGGAGGGGGCGACCATGAAAAACTGTTTTTT. The encoded protein is CASHFGGGDHEKLFF.

This clone turned up a few times. The chain combines TRBV4-1 with TRBJ1-6; D is ambiguous. CDR3 size: 13 residues. Trimming pared 4 bases from V and 9 bases from J, leaving 10 bases between. CDR1 is MGHRA and CDR2 is YSYEKL in the germline V gene. CDR3 in amino acids: CASSRQAGSPLHF. CDR3 DNA: TGCGCCAGCAGCCGGCAGGCGGGTTCACCCCTCCACTTT.

The V gene is TRBV3-1 (or the pseudogene TRBV3-2), the J gene TRBJ1-5; D is uncertain. Germline V gene data show CDR1 as LGHDT and CDR2 as YNNKEL (reference sequence). Trimming cost V 4 bases and J 7 bases, with 17 bases left between them. The CDR3 contains 15 residues. Here the CDR3 reads CASSLTDGYGQPQHF. CDR3 coding DNA: TGTGCCAGCAGCCTTACCGACGGATACGGCCAGCCCCAGCATTTT.

J is TRBJ2-5 and V is TRBV30; D possibly corresponds to TRBD2 (5 bases). V was shortened by 1 base and J by 5 bases, with 11 bases between the two germline ends. Germline V gene lookup returns CDR1 GTSNPN and CDR2 SVGIG (reference sequence). The CDR3 extends over 13 amino acids. The CDR3 nucleotides are TGTGCCTGGAGTGCTGCGGGCTATGAGACCCAGTACTTC. This encodes CAWSAAGYETQYF. Full variable domain (outside the CDR3, taken from reference TRBV30 and TRBJ2-5): SQTIHQWPATLVQPVGSPLSLECTVEGTSNPNLYWYRQAAGRGLQLLFYSVGIGQISSEVPQNLSASRPQDRQFILSSKKLLLSDSGFYLCAWSAAGYETQYFGPGTRLLVL.

The V call is TRBV11-2, the J call TRBJ1-2; D unresolved. This CDR3 comprises 15 residues. The V gene's germline CDR1 is SGHAT and CDR2 FQNNGV. V was pared by 2 bases and J by 0 bases, with 10 bases between. The CDR3 nucleotides are TGTGCCAGCAGCTTATCATGGGAAACTAACTATGGCTACACCTTC. This translates into CASSLSWETNYGYTF. Using reference TRBV11-2 and TRBJ1-2 for the parts outside the CDR3, the full variable domain is EAGVAQSPRYKIIEKRQSVAFWCNPISGHATLYWYQQILGQGPKLLIQFQNNGVVDDSQLPKDRFSAERLKGVDSTLKIQPAKLEDSAVYLCASSLSWETNYGYTFGSGTRLTVV.

The chain recombines TRBV7-2 with TRBJ2-2, with 9 bases matching TRBD2. Trimming at V came to 1 base and at J to 5 bases, leaving 5 bases not matched to a gene. The CDR3 has 16 residues. CDR1 SGHTA and CDR2 FQGNSA come from the germline V gene. CDR3 region: CASSLVAGVDTGELFF. In nucleotides, the CDR3 is TGTGCCAGCAGCTTAGTAGCGGGAGTTGATACCGGGGAGCTGTTTTTT. The entire variable domain, with the rest obtained from reference TRBV7-2 and TRBJ2-2, is as follows: GAGVSQSPSNKVTEKGKDVELRCDPISGHTALYWYRQSLGQGLEFLIYFQGNSAPDKSGLPSDRFSAERTGGSVSTLTIQRTQQEDSAVYLCASSLVAGVDTGELFFGEGSRLTVL.

CDR3 coding DNA: TGTGCCAGCAGGACTTCCTATGGCTACACCTTC. This translates into CASRTSYGYTF. The rearrangement uses TRBV28 and TRBJ1-2, with D hard to call. The CDR3 is made up of 11 amino acids. Germline V lookup: CDR1 MDHEN, CDR2 SYDVKM. V was trimmed by 6 bases and J by 4 bases, leaving 6 bases between them.

This clone was recorded once. The chain links TRBV2 to TRBJ1-1; perhaps TRBD1 as D (5 bases). CDR1 and CDR2 (germline): SNHLY, FYNNEI. Trimming pared 8 bases from V and 0 bases from J, leaving 10 bases between. The CDR3 is 13 residues long. The CDR3 sequence is CASLRGMNTEAFF. CDR3 sequence (DNA): TGTGCCAGCCTCCGGGGCATGAACACTGAAGCTTTCTTT.

This clone was seen just once. The J gene is TRBJ1-6, the V gene TRBV30; D is undetermined. Trimming removed 1 base at V and 8 bases at J, with 12 bases between. Germline CDR1 is GTSNPN and CDR2 is SVGIG (reference sequence). There are 14 residues in the CDR3. DNA for the CDR3: TGTGCCTGGAGTGAGGGTGTATATGATTCACCCCTCCACTTT. Translating it yields CAWSEGVYDSPLHF.

The chain is built from TRBV27 and TRBJ2-7, with TRBD2 matching 9 bases. The CDR3 spans 15 residues. The germline V gene encodes CDR1 MNHEY and CDR2 SMNVEV (reference sequence). V lost 2 bases, J lost 2 bases, and 4 bases stayed unmatched. The CDR3 reads CASSLEGGRAYEQYF. For the CDR3, the DNA is TGTGCCAGCAGTTTAGAAGGCGGGAGGGCCTACGAGCAGTACTTC.

The V call is TRBV19, the J call TRBJ2-1, with TRBD1 matching 9 bases. The germline V gene has CDR1 LNHDA and CDR2 SQIVND (reference sequence). Germline trimming cut 4 bases from V and 6 bases from J; bases unmatched to any gene: 10. The CDR3 length is 16 residues. In nucleotides, the CDR3 is TGTGCCAGTAGTAGGGAGGGCAGGACAGGGGCCAATGAGCAGTTCTTC. Amino acids: CASSREGRTGANEQFF.

V gene TRBV5-1 combines with J gene TRBJ1-3; D gene uncertain. Germline assignment: CDR1 SGHRS and CDR2 YFSETQ. The CDR3 consists of 14 residues. V was shortened by 5 bases and J by 0 bases, with 9 bases between the two germline ends. CDR3 in DNA: TGCGCCAGCAGAGACATCAGCTCTGGAAACACCATATATTTT. This gives the protein CASRDISSGNTIYF.

The chain carries TRBV10-3 and TRBJ2-3; 7 positions match TRBD2. CDR1 ENHRY and CDR2 SYGVKD come from the germline V gene. The V segment lost 4 bases and the J segment 3 bases; nucleotides outside the gene matches: 4. The CDR3 length is 14 residues. The CDR3 loop reads CAISGRGRTDTQYF. The CDR3 coding sequence is TGTGCCATCAGTGGGCGCGGGAGAACAGATACGCAGTATTTT.

The genes are TRBV4-3 and TRBJ1-1; the D is unclear. The CDR3 totals 15 residues. Germline CDR1 and CDR2: LGHNA and YSLEER. V lost 4 bases and J lost 3, with 15 bases in between. The DNA for the CDR3 is TGCGCCAGCAGCCTCTCAGGACGGTCGTACACTGAAGCTTTCTTT. This translates into CASSLSGRSYTEAFF.

The rearrangement links TRBV18 to TRBJ1-4, with a weak D call TRBD1 (6 bases). The CDR3 has 15 residues. The germline V gene encodes CDR1 KGHSH and CDR2 LQKENI. V shed 2 bases and J shed 5 bases, with 12 bases lying between them. The CDR3 here is CASSPSTGLNEKLFF. In DNA, the CDR3 is TGTGCCAGCTCACCATCGACAGGCTTAAATGAAAAACTGTTTTTT. Combining the CDR3 with reference TRBV18 and TRBJ1-4 gives the whole variable domain NAGVMQNPRHLVRRRGQEARLRCSPMKGHSHVYWYRQLPEEGLKFMVYLQKENIIDESGMPKERFSAEFPKEGPSILRIQQVVRGDSAAYFCASSPSTGLNEKLFFGSGTQLSVL.

The rearrangement uses TRBV28 and TRBJ1-4, with D perhaps matching TRBD1 (5 bases). Per germline, CDR1 MDHEN and CDR2 SYDVKM. The germline V and J ends were trimmed by 4 bases and 8 bases, with 17 bases remaining between them. The CDR3 covers 15 residues. In DNA, the CDR3 is TGTGCCAGCAGTTCTTTGGGGGGGATTGGGGAAAAACTGTTTTTT. Its translation: CASSSLGGIGEKLFF. Supplemented by reference TRBV28 and TRBJ1-4, the full variable domain reads DVKVTQSSRYLVKRTGEKVFLECVQDMDHENMFWYRQDPGLGLRLIYFSYDVKMKEKGDIPEGYSVSREKKERFSLILESASTNQTSMYLCASSSLGGIGEKLFFGSGTQLSVL.

V gene TRBV6-2 or TRBV6-3 combines with J gene TRBJ1-4, with 7 nucleotides matching TRBD1. The CDR3 extends over 17 amino acids. Germline-derived CDR1 and CDR2 are MNHEY and SVGEGT. After removal of 5 bases from V and 4 bases from J, the junction contained 13 bases not matched to a gene. The CDR3 bases are TGTGCCAGCAGTACTTCCCCCCGGGACAGCCTTAATGAAAAACTGTTTTTT. It is translated as CASSTSPRDSLNEKLFF.

J is TRBJ2-5 and V is TRBV4-1; D may be TRBD1 or TRBD2 (5 bases each). With 0 bases removed from V and 4 bases from J, the gap between germline ends came to 12 bases. This CDR3 spans 15 amino acids. CDR1 and CDR2 from the germline V gene are MGHRA and YSYEKL. The CDR3 coding sequence is TGCGCCAGCAGCCAAGATTCAGCAGGGAGAGAGACCCAGTACTTC. This encodes CASSQDSAGRETQYF.

The V and J genes are TRBV4-1 and TRBJ1-5; D is ambiguous. The CDR3 extends over 15 amino acids. V lost 0 bases, J lost 4 bases, and 10 bases lay in between. Looked up from germline, CDR1 is MGHRA and CDR2 is YSYEKL. The CDR3 nucleotides are TGCGCCAGCAGCCAAGATCCAGGTATAAATCAGCCCCAGCATTTT. This translates into CASSQDPGINQPQHF.

The chain has TRBV4-1 and TRBJ1-2; D might be TRBD1 (6 bases). CDR3 length equals 17 residues. The V end was cut by 4 bases, the J end by 0 bases, with 18 bases between. Germline V CDR1 and CDR2: MGHRA, YSYEKL. CDR3 coding DNA: TGCGCCAGCAGCCGAAGCCCCGGGACACCTACTAACTATGGCTACACCTTC. Protein sequence: CASSRSPGTPTNYGYTF.

The gene calls are TRBV3-1 (or the pseudogene TRBV3-2) and TRBJ2-7, with no clear D. V lost 0 bases, J lost 4 bases, and 16 bases lay in between. The germline V gene encodes CDR1 LGHDT and CDR2 YNNKEL (reference sequence). The CDR3 extends over 16 amino acids. The CDR3 reads CASSQDGPLLYYEQYF. The CDR3 nucleotides read TGTGCCAGCAGCCAAGACGGACCACTCCTATATTACGAGCAGTACTTC.

The rearrangement links TRBV19 to TRBJ1-5, with D unclear. The V end was cut by 7 bases, the J end by 2 bases, with 9 bases between. The CDR3 contains 13 residues. CDR1 and CDR2 from the germline V gene are LNHDA and SQIVND (reference sequence). The CDR3 loop is CASTQYGNQPQHF. Written as DNA, the CDR3 is TGTGCCAGTACGCAGTATGGCAATCAGCCCCAGCATTTT.